The T cell receptor (beta chain) under discussion was sequenced for a study of blood T cell repertoires in COVID-19. In the original analysis: Cell counts per sample came from amplifying reference gene primers. The table came from immunoSEQ multiplex PCR; TCRdb's copy has only in-frame clones and leaves some out. The V and J calls and clone size are taken from that table; D and trimming were inferred from the DNA. The repertoire consists of about 220,000 clones, with 82% occurring once and the leading ten covering about 5.6%. Per germline, CDR1 SQVTM and CDR2 ANQGSEA. This CDR3 contains 14 residues. Trimming cost V 2 bases and J 2 bases, with 12 bases left between them. Seattle researchers signed up patients amid active infection and tracked them longitudinally.

The receptor was derived from a woman in her 70s with COVID-19, enrolled during active disease. The sample comprised peripheral blood. V is TRBV29-1 and J is TRBJ1-2, with a tentative D call TRBD1 (6 bases). The CDR3 is CSVEIGGRNYGYTF. The CDR3 nucleotides are TGCAGCGTTGAAATCGGGGGGCGCAACTATGGCTACACCTTC.